Described below is a single TCR beta chain sequence and its context. Its target is not known. CDR3 length equals 14 residues. Germline values: CDR1 ENHRY, CDR2 SYGVKD. V gave up 5 bases and J gave up 1 base, with 8 bases separating them. This specimen comes from a study of beta chain features in type 1 diabetes. Notes on the study in general: Reduced insertions and increased deletions marked VDJ junctions in type 1 diabetes patients.

The entirety of the isolated RNA underwent reverse transcription, so expressed TCRB transcripts were sequenced. The table came from immunoSEQ multiplex PCR; TCRdb's copy has only in-frame clones and leaves some out. The sample includes about 16,000 clones, approximately 55% of them seen just once. The chain employs TRBV10-3 and TRBJ1-4; D is perhaps TRBD1 (6 bases). This receptor was taken from a woman in her late teens or twenties in good health. The sequencing input was stem cell memory CD4+ T cells from blood. The CDR3 sequence is CAISNRETNEKLFF. CDR3 in DNA: TGTGCCATCAGTAACAGGGAAACTAATGAAAAACTGTTTTTT.